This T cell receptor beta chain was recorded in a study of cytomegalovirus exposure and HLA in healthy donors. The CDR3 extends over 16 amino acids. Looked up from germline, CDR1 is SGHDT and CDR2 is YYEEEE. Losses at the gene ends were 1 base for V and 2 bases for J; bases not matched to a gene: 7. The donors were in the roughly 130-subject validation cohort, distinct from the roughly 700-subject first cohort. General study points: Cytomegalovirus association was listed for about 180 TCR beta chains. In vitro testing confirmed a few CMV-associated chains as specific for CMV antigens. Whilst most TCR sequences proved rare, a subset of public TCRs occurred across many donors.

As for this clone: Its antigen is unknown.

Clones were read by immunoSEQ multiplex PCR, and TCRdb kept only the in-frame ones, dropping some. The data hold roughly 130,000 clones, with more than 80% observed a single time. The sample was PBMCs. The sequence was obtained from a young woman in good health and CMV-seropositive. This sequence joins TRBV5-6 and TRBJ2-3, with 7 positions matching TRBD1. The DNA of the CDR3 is TGTGCCAGCAGCTTGATTGGACAGGCCAACACAGATACGCAGTATTTT. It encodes CASSLIGQANTDTQYF.